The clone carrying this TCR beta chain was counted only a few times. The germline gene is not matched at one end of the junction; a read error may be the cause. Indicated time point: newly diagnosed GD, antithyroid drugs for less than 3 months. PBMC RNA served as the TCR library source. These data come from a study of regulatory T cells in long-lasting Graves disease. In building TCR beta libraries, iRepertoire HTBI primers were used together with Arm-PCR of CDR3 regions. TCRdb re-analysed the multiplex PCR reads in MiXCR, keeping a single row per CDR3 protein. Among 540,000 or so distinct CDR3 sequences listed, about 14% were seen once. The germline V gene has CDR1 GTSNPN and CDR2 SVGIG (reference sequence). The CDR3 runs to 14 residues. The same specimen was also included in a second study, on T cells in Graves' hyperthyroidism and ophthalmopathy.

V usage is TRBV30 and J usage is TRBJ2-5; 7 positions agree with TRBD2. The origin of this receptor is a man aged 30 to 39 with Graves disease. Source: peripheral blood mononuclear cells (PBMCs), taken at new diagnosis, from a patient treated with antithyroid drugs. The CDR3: CAWNGLAVQEIQYF. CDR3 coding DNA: TGTGCCTGGAACGGGCTAGCGGTCCAAGAGATCCAGTACTTC.